One T cell receptor beta chain is described in this entry. The sample is drawn from a study of blood T cell repertoires in COVID-19. On the study more broadly: There were acute and convalescent COVID-19 samples, and they came from the United States, Italy and Spain. From T cells, B-cell-depleted T cells, or PBMCs came the material, which was cDNA or gDNA.

The CDR3 loop spans 14 amino acids. V gave up 4 bases and J gave up 7 bases, with 13 bases separating them. Germline-derived CDR1 and CDR2 are LNHDA and SQIVND (reference sequence). Assay used: immunoSEQ multiplex PCR; TCRdb lists only in-frame clones, some missing. The sample includes 250,000 to 300,000 clones, about four fifths seen only once; the top ten take approximately 5%. This chain joins TRBV19 and TRBJ1-4, with D hard to call. Sequencing used PBMCs or T cells enriched from blood (not recorded which). The source is a man aged 35 to 55 who had been exposed to COVID-19. The CDR3 reads CASSNPESREKLFF. In nucleotides, the CDR3 is TGTGCCAGTAGTAACCCCGAGTCCCGTGAAAAACTGTTTTTT.